Sequencing of this TCR beta chain was carried out in a study of T cells in Graves' hyperthyroidism and ophthalmopathy. Uncontrolled infection, other autoimmune disease, pregnancy or lactation excluded patients. This clonotype was recorded a few times. The TCR beta CDR3 regions underwent amplification using RNA transcripts as the source. In the first-round RT-PCR of the TCR CDR3, the HTBI primer set was used. One entry per CDR3 protein results from TCRdb running MiXCR on the multiplex PCR reads. The sample lists more than 300,000 distinct CDR3 sequences, roughly 13% occurring once. The sequenced material came from blood. The sequence came from a woman younger than 45 with Graves' hyperthyroidism.

The CDR3 DNA follows: TGCAGTGCTAGATTCCGGCATGGCTACACCTTC. This gives the protein CSARFRHGYTF. The V call is TRBV20-1, the J call TRBJ1-2, with D unresolved. Germline CDR1 DFQATT, CDR2 SNEGSKA (reference sequence). The CDR3 length is 11 residues. The ends were cut back, 2 bases at V and 6 bases at J, with 7 bases in the middle.